This T cell receptor beta chain was identified during a study of blood T cell repertoires in COVID-19. The CDR3 is 19 amino acids. The germline gives CDR1 KGHDR, CDR2 SFDVKD. The junction had 13 bases not matched to a gene; V was cut back by 5 bases and J by 5 bases. Method: immunoSEQ multiplex PCR; TCRdb's copy keeps in-frame clones and lacks some. The data hold about 53,000 clones, with roughly 87% observed a single time. This chain connects TRBV24-1 to TRBJ2-2; 13 bases match TRBD2. The sequenced sample was peripheral blood. This receptor was taken from a man aged 55 to 70 with active COVID-19. This CDR3 is CATSGPLLAGGPRTGELFF. CDR3 bases: TGTGCCACCAGTGGCCCCTTACTAGCGGGAGGGCCTCGAACCGGGGAGCTGTTTTTT.